The sequence of this T cell receptor beta chain was determined in a study of T-cell reconstitution after alpha-beta-depleted transplantation in children. On this clonotype itself: Its cognate antigen is unknown. This may be a read error: a much more frequent sequence differs by one nucleotide.

Unique molecular identifiers were incorporated when the TCRbeta library was constructed. TCRdb re-analysed the PCR reads in MiXCR, keeping a single row per CDR3 protein. The sample has around 700,000 distinct CDR3 sequences, about an eighth seen once. The study, taken as a whole, reports: After transplant, at about two months, alpha-beta T cells were reportedly derived from several hundred expanded graft clones.

The CDR3 covers 11 residues. Germline CDR1 DFQATT, CDR2 SNEGSKA (reference sequence). The specimen comprised PBMCs, sampled before TCRalphabeta/CD19-depleted stem cell transplant. V is TRBV20-1 and J is TRBJ2-4, with no clear D. This sequence was found in a girl aged 2 to 9 with congenital amegakaryocytic thrombocytopenia, due to receive a stem cell transplant. DNA of the CDR3: TGCCGTGCTAGTGGGGTTGGCATTCAGTACTTC. It specifies CRASGVGIQYF.